These 2 T cell receptor beta chains share one sample of origin, sequenced in a study of human T cells and chemical hapten exposure. Time point in this sample: patch test 1, 2 weeks after DPC sensitization. Documented treatment: therapeutic diphenylcyclopropenone sensitization with weekly scalp DPC. TCRdb recomputed calls from the RACE reads with MiXCR, one row per CDR3 protein. Here the sample spans about 49,000 distinct CDR3 sequences, 8% to 9.5% being singletons. Material: whole blood, obtained in connection with sensitization to the hapten diphenylcyclopropenone (DPC). The receptors stem from a woman aged 45-65 years with alopecia areata. Some clones in this sample may be carry-over from other donors' samples.

This chain joins TRBV29-1 and TRBJ1-2; tentative D call: TRBD1 (6 bases). Trimming took 4 bases from V and 6 from J, leaving 15 bases between them. The germline gives CDR1 SQVTM, CDR2 ANQGSEA. This CDR3 spans 13 amino acids. The chain's CDR3 is CSVVGRQADGYTF. The CDR3 nucleotides read TGCAGCGTTGTCGGTAGACAGGCAGATGGCTACACCTTC.

This clonotype was picked up many times. The rearrangement joins TRBV12-3 or TRBV12-4 to TRBJ2-1, with 8 bases aligning to TRBD2. The length of the CDR3 is 15 residues. The ends lost 3 bases at V and 10 bases at J; junction bases unmatched: 11. CDR3 nucleotides: TGTGCCAGCAGTTTTCATATAAGCGGGAGTGAGGAGCAGTTCTTC. Its translation is CASSFHISGSEEQFF.